This T cell receptor (beta chain) was recorded in a study of blood T cells in healthy people across ages. PCR was performed a second time for about 6 to 11 cycles using a sample-barcoded 5' primer and a J-beta primer mix. Template switching added a 12-random-nucleotide identifier to every cDNA molecule. Every individual sample yielded 2.5 million or more paired-end reads (each containing CDR3). One entry per CDR3 protein, called by TCRdb with MiXCR from the 5' RACE reads. The sample carries more than 550,000 distinct CDR3 sequences, over 20% recorded once. Study conclusions and caveats: Long-lived donors exceeded aged donors in naive CD4+ cells and diversity.

The CDR3 is made up of 13 amino acids. V shed 0 bases and J shed 11 bases, with 13 bases lying between them. Points on this clonotype: Its antigen is unidentified.

V gene TRBV12-3 or TRBV12-4 combines with J gene TRBJ1-1; D not certain. The sequenced material came from blood. The origin of this receptor is a man in his 70s in good health. Here the CDR3 DNA reads TGTGCCAGCAGTTTAGCGGACCAGGTCGTGGCTTTCTTT. Amino acids: CASSLADQVVAFF.